The 22 T cell receptor beta chains below were found in one sample sequenced in a study of monozygotic twins with inflammatory bowel disease. TCRdb re-analyzed the 5' RACE reads; it lists each CDR3 protein once, without DNA. The sample's table shows roughly 200,000 distinct CDR3 sequences. Material for sequencing was blood. These receptors all come from a human donor with ulcerative colitis or Crohn's disease, or a healthy co-twin of an affected twin (not recorded which).

The chain employs TRBV5-5 and TRBJ2-7; TCRdb gives TRBD1 as the D gene, but with no DNA this cannot be confirmed. Per the germline V gene, CDR1 is SGHKS and CDR2 is YYEKEE (reference sequence). There are 14 residues in the CDR3. Here the CDR3 reads CASSLVTGTNEQYF.

The genes are TRBV19 and TRBJ1-3; the D call from TCRdb, TRBD1, cannot be confirmed without DNA. This CDR3 is built from 15 residues. Per the germline V gene, CDR1 is LNHDA and CDR2 is SQIVND (reference sequence). This CDR3 reads CASSPVMGLQNTIYF.

V usage is TRBV29-1 and J usage is TRBJ2-1. The V gene's germline CDR1 is SQVTM and CDR2 ANQGSEA. This CDR3 has 13 residues. CDR3 region: CSVASRLGNEQFF.

This chain links TRBV18 with TRBJ1-3. The CDR3 is made up of 16 amino acids. Germline CDR1 KGHSH, CDR2 LQKENI. CDR3 region: CASSPSSNVRGNTIYF.

The rearrangement links TRBV11-2 to TRBJ1-6; TCRdb names TRBD1, which stays unverified in the absence of DNA. The CDR3 contains 15 residues. CDR1 is SGHAT, CDR2 FQNNGV, per germline. CDR3 residues: CASSTRDKYNSPLHF.

The V and J genes are TRBV11-2 and TRBJ2-3; TCRdb gives TRBD1 as the D gene, but with no DNA this cannot be confirmed. The germline gives CDR1 SGHAT, CDR2 FQNNGV. The CDR3 runs to 16 residues. This chain's CDR3 is CASSSLWERGSDTQYF.

This chain uses TRBV15 with TRBJ2-7; TCRdb returns TRBD1, unconfirmable since there is no DNA. The CDR3 covers 13 residues. Germline lookup yields CDR1 LNHNV and CDR2 YYDKDF (reference sequence). The CDR3 loop reads CATRRGDGYEQYF. The full variable domain, rest sourced from reference TRBV15 and TRBJ2-7, is DAMVIQNPRYQVTQFGKPVTLSCSQTLNHNVMYWYQQKSSQAPKLLFHYYDKDFNNEADTPDNFQSRRPNTSFCFLDIRSPGLGDTAMYLCATRRGDGYEQYFGPGTRLTVT.

The V gene is TRBV7-2, the J gene TRBJ2-5; TCRdb's D call, TRBD2, is unchecked because there is no DNA. Germline CDR1 is SGHTA and CDR2 is FQGNSA. The CDR3 runs to 13 residues. The CDR3 loop reads CASRRGSQETQYF.

This chain links TRBV18 with TRBJ2-5; as DNA is missing, the TRBD1 call by TCRdb cannot be tested. CDR1 is KGHSH, CDR2 LQKENI, per germline. This CDR3 has 14 amino acids. CDR3 residues: CASSPFWGDETQYF.

V usage is TRBV27 and J usage is TRBJ1-1; the D call of TRBD1 rests on TCRdb alone, since no DNA is present to check it. This CDR3 is built from 18 residues. Germline V gene lookup returns CDR1 MNHEY and CDR2 SMNVEV (reference sequence). The CDR3: CASSRASTVTGPNTEAFF.

V is TRBV13 and J is TRBJ2-7; no DNA is available, so the TRBD2 call from TCRdb remains unchecked. CDR1 PRHDT and CDR2 FYEKMQ come from the germline V gene (reference sequence). The CDR3 extends over 16 amino acids. The chain's CDR3 is CASGTSGGYLSYEQYF.

The V and J genes are TRBV4-1 and TRBJ1-4; TCRdb calls TRBD1, which cannot be checked without DNA. CDR3 length equals 17 residues. Germline V CDR1 and CDR2: MGHRA, YSYEKL. The CDR3 region is CASSQEGAGSTNEKLFF.

The V and J genes are TRBV29-1 and TRBJ2-3; TCRdb's D gene call, TRBD1, goes unchecked for lack of DNA. The germline CDR1 and CDR2 sequences are SQVTM and ANQGSEA. The CDR3 is made up of 17 amino acids. This CDR3 is CSVEDDRDRLYTDTQYF.

The chain joins TRBV5-4 to TRBJ2-7; there is no DNA to check the TCRdb D call of TRBD1. Germline CDR1 is SGHNT and CDR2 is YYREEE (reference sequence). CDR3 length equals 14 residues. The CDR3 loop is CASGPNRGAYEQYF.

The rearrangement links TRBV5-6 to TRBJ2-5; the TCRdb call, TRBD2, lacks DNA for checking. Germline V gene sequence: CDR1 SGHDT, CDR2 YYEEEE. The CDR3 extends over 15 amino acids. The CDR3 loop reads CASSWWGLTQETQYF.

This chain connects TRBV14 to TRBJ2-3. Germline V gene data show CDR1 as SGHDN and CDR2 as FVKESK. The CDR3 has 11 residues. The CDR3 protein is CASSQIDTQYF.

The chain couples TRBV12-3 or TRBV12-4 to TRBJ2-7; the D gene TCRdb calls, TRBD1, cannot be checked with no DNA. The CDR3 consists of 14 residues. The CDR3 region is CASTRGGSSYEQYF.

The chain carries TRBV7-9 and TRBJ2-5. The CDR3 covers 12 residues. CDR1 is SEHNR and CDR2 is FQNEAQ in the germline V gene (reference sequence). Here the CDR3 reads CATETSGSTQYF.

V is TRBV5-1 and J is TRBJ1-2; TCRdb's D call of TRBD1 is untestable without DNA. Germline V gene sequence: CDR1 SGHRS, CDR2 YFSETQ. The CDR3 extends over 15 amino acids. The CDR3: CASSLGASAGYGYTF.

The chain's CDR3 is CSARETLRTDHEQYF. The chain has TRBV20-1 and TRBJ2-7; TCRdb's D call of TRBD1 is untestable without DNA. There are 15 residues in the CDR3. CDR1 and CDR2 (germline): DFQATT, SNEGSKA (reference sequence).

V and J are TRBV12-3 or TRBV12-4 and TRBJ2-1. This CDR3 comprises 12 residues. The CDR3 loop is CASSFALVEQFF.

The gene calls are TRBV7-9 and TRBJ2-1. CDR1 is SEHNR, CDR2 FQNEAQ, per germline (reference sequence). The CDR3 consists of 15 residues. The CDR3 here is CASSLGDSSYNEQFF.